This T cell receptor (beta chain) was recovered during a study of technical replicates of blood from several donors. TCRdb's copy holds only in-frame clones and misses some; the assay was immunoSEQ multiplex PCR. The sample has approximately 59,000 clones, 90% to 95% seen once. This CDR3 has 15 residues. The chain carries TRBV12-2 and TRBJ2-1; the table's D call TRBD2 went unverified against the DNA. TRBV12-2 is a listed pseudogene. This sequence was found in a human donor in good health. Some clones in this sample may be carry-over from other donors' samples. The sample comprised PBMCs. CDR3 bases: TGTGCAAGTCGCCCAGGACTAGCTTCCGACAATGAGCAGTTCTTC. It encodes CASRPGLASDNEQFF.